The 18 T cell receptor beta chains given below trace back to one sample, sequenced in a study of Ad26.COV2.S vaccination and SARS-CoV-2 variants. The sample's treatment: some 20 received Ad26.COV2.S at low or high dose, single or two shots; 5 received placebo; per-sample allocation not given. On day 63 after the first injection, vaccine and placebo recipients gave samples. This table comes from immunoSEQ multiplex PCR, and its TCRdb copy is limited to in-frame clones, with some not included. Among 350,000 to 400,000 clones listed, approximately 91% were seen once. The starting material was peripheral blood, obtained in a trial of Ad26.COV2.S vaccine versus placebo. The receptors were gathered from a person aged 18-65 years who received the Ad26.COV2.S COVID-19 vaccine or a placebo.

For this clone: Distinct nucleotide sequences in the sample also encode this CDR3. V gene TRBV7-6 combines with J gene TRBJ2-3, with a possible D match to TRBD1 (7 bases). Trimming left V 3 bases short and J 6 bases short, with 10 bases between. CDR3 size: 13 residues. CDR1 is SGHVS, CDR2 FNYEAQ, per germline. This CDR3 is CASSLAGGDTQYF. Here the CDR3 DNA reads TGTGCCAGCAGCTTGGCAGGGGGGGATACGCAGTATTTT.

The chain uses TRBV6-6 and TRBJ2-3; no definite D call. CDR1 and CDR2 from the germline V gene are MNHNY and SVGAGI (reference sequence). V lost 6 bases to trimming and J lost 5 bases, with 3 bases between them. The CDR3 covers 10 residues. The CDR3 is CASRGDTQYF. The CDR3 bases are TGTGCCAGCAGGGGAGATACGCAGTATTTT.

The J gene is TRBJ2-3, the V gene TRBV19, with D possibly matching TRBD2 (6 bases). Germline CDR1 is LNHDA and CDR2 is SQIVND (reference sequence). The CDR3 loop spans 14 amino acids. Deletions cut 7 bases from V and 1 base from J, with 12 bases between. The CDR3: CASIAGTGTDTQYF. Written as DNA, the CDR3 is TGTGCCAGTATTGCAGGGACTGGCACAGATACGCAGTATTTT.

This chain uses TRBV11-3 with TRBJ2-1, with TRBD1 matching 7 bases. The CDR3 length is 14 residues. V dropped 4 bases and J dropped 3; count of bases not matched to a gene: 3. The germline gives CDR1 SGHNT, CDR2 YENEEA. The CDR3, as DNA: TGTGCCAGCAGCTCTCGGGACAGCTACAATGAGCAGTTCTTC. Translated, it gives CASSSRDSYNEQFF.

The chain couples TRBV7-2 to TRBJ2-1; TRBD2 matches 8 bases. The CDR3 totals 14 residues. Germline assignment: CDR1 SGHTA and CDR2 FQGNSA. J was trimmed by 7 bases and V by 5 bases; bases with no gene match: 7. CDR3: CASSLGASGNEQFF. As DNA, the CDR3 is TGTGCCAGCAGCCTAGGGGCTAGCGGGAATGAGCAGTTCTTC.

Concerning this clone: The junction differs from germline at one of its ends, possibly a read error. The gene calls are TRBV27 and TRBJ1-6; no clear D gene. Germline-derived CDR1 and CDR2 are MNHEY and SMNVEV (reference sequence). The CDR3 loop spans 15 amino acids. The CDR3 DNA reads TGTGTCAGCAGTTGGACGACGACATATAATTCACCCCTCCACTTT. Residues: CVSSWTTTYNSPLHF.

J is TRBJ1-4 and V is TRBV10-2, with D perhaps matching TRBD1 (6 bases). Looked up from germline, CDR1 is WSHSY and CDR2 is SAAADI. Between the trimmed V and J ends, which lost 5 bases and 4 bases, there was a span of 14 bases. There are 15 residues in the CDR3. CDR3 protein: CASSSSGALNEKLFF. The CDR3, as DNA: TGCGCCAGCAGTAGTTCAGGGGCCCTTAATGAAAAACTGTTTTTT.

This chain joins TRBV5-4 and TRBJ2-2; D might be TRBD1 (6 bases). V lost 3 bases, J lost 2 bases, and 11 bases lay in between. Germline CDR1 reads SGHNT; CDR2 reads YYREEE (reference sequence). The CDR3 is 15 residues long. In nucleotides, the CDR3 is TGTGCCAGCAGCTACGACAGGCGAAACACCGGGGAGCTGTTTTTT. Translation gives CASSYDRRNTGELFF.

V gene TRBV7-6 combines with J gene TRBJ2-6; no clear D. This CDR3 is 17 amino acids long. Trimming stripped 5 bases from V and 0 bases from J, with 14 bases between. CDR1 is SGHVS, CDR2 FNYEAQ, per germline. CDR3 protein: CASSTGPLISGANVLTF. The DNA of the CDR3 is TGTGCCAGCAGCACCGGGCCCCTCATCTCTGGGGCCAACGTCCTGACTTTC.

The V gene is TRBV6-4, the J gene TRBJ1-2; 7 nucleotides line up with TRBD1. With V trimmed by 4 bases and J by 13 bases, 6 bases remained unmatched. Germline V lookup: CDR1 MRHNA, CDR2 SNTAGT. This CDR3 region has 11 residues. The CDR3 bases are TGTGCCAGCAGTGGGGCAACAGGGGTCACCTTC. Residues: CASSGATGVTF.

The CDR3 coding sequence is TGTGCCAGCAGCTTGGGGCTAGGGGAGACCCAGTACTTC. This codes for CASSLGLGETQYF. V gene TRBV5-8 combines with J gene TRBJ2-5, with D uncertain. Germline lookup yields CDR1 SGHTS and CDR2 YDEGEE. Trimming took off 0 bases at V and 5 bases at J, with 8 bases between the two ends. The CDR3 spans 13 residues.

This CDR3 is CASRRQGANNEQYF. The CDR3 region has the DNA TGTGCCAGCAGAAGACAGGGGGCTAACAACGAGCAGTACTTC. The genes are TRBV27 and TRBJ2-7; 10 nucleotides align to TRBD1. V dropped 6 bases and J dropped 5; count of bases not matched to a gene: 7. The CDR3 has 14 amino acids. Germline V gene lookup returns CDR1 MNHEY and CDR2 SMNVEV (reference sequence).

Of note for this clone: Other DNA sequences of this sample code for an identical CDR3. The V call is TRBV30, the J call TRBJ2-3; D is unresolved. The germline gives CDR1 GTSNPN, CDR2 SVGIG (reference sequence). Trimming stripped 0 bases from V and 5 bases from J, with 3 bases between. The CDR3 loop spans 11 amino acids. CDR3 DNA: TGTGCCTGGAGTGTAAAAGATACGCAGTATTTT. This encodes CAWSVKDTQYF.

The V and J genes are TRBV7-9 and TRBJ1-2; D uncertain. The germline V gene encodes CDR1 SEHNR and CDR2 FQNEAQ (reference sequence). V was trimmed by 3 bases and J by 4 bases, leaving 9 bases between them. This CDR3 is 13 amino acids long. CDR3: CASSLRSGYGYTF. CDR3 nucleotides: TGTGCCAGCAGCTTGCGGTCCGGCTATGGCTACACCTTC.

This clone appeared a single time. The chain recombines TRBV6-4 with TRBJ2-5; D not resolved. The V and J ends lost 0 bases and 2 bases respectively, with 10 bases between them. The CDR3 has 15 residues. Germline V gene lookup returns CDR1 MRHNA and CDR2 SNTAGT. Written as DNA, the CDR3 is TGTGCCAGCAGTGACTCGTGGCACTTACAAGAGACCCAGTACTTC. This sequence encodes CASSDSWHLQETQYF.

The CDR3 region is CASSAPTGRWEKLFF. In nucleotides, the CDR3 is TGTGCCAGCAGCGCACCGACAGGCCGGTGGGAAAAACTGTTTTTT. The rearrangement uses TRBV7-9 and TRBJ1-4; D is possibly TRBD1 (6 bases). The CDR3 loop spans 15 amino acids. Germline V CDR1 and CDR2: SEHNR, FQNEAQ (reference sequence). Deletions cut 5 bases from V and 8 bases from J, with 18 bases between.

V usage is TRBV15 and J usage is TRBJ2-3; 7 positions agree with TRBD1. This CDR3 has 13 residues. In germline, CDR1 is LNHNV, CDR2 YYDKDF (reference sequence). The J segment lost 6 bases and the V segment lost 3 bases, leaving 3 bases of the junction unmatched. CDR3 protein: CATSREQGDTQYF. CDR3 in DNA: TGTGCCACCAGCAGGGAACAGGGGGATACGCAGTATTTT.

This clone showed up just once. The chain has TRBV19 and TRBJ2-1; a weak D match, TRBD1 (6 bases). V lost 3 bases and J 5 bases, leaving 14 bases between the germline ends. Germline lookup yields CDR1 LNHDA and CDR2 SQIVND (reference sequence). The CDR3 is 15 residues long. The CDR3 sequence: CASSMTGQTDNEQFF. CDR3 in DNA: TGTGCCAGTAGTATGACAGGTCAGACTGACAATGAGCAGTTCTTC.